These 10 T cell receptor beta chains originate from one sample sequenced in a study of blood T cell repertoires in COVID-19. Assay: immunoSEQ multiplex PCR; the TCRdb copy retains only in-frame clones and omits some. Among about 280,000 clones, around 90% were seen once, and the ten largest hold roughly 9.1%. Sequenced input: peripheral blood. These receptors originate from a man aged 18 to 29 with active or convalescent COVID-19.

This chain uses TRBV2 with TRBJ2-3; 12 nucleotides line up with TRBD2. The CDR3 has 18 amino acids. The germline V gene has CDR1 SNHLY and CDR2 FYNNEI. Trimming took 4 bases from V and 0 from J; bases not matched to a gene: 8. CDR3 sequence: CASSGRLAGATSTDTQYF. CDR3 DNA sequence: TGTGCCAGCAGTGGCCGACTAGCGGGAGCTACTAGCACAGATACGCAGTATTTT.

The chain has TRBV4-2 and TRBJ1-1; 9 bases match TRBD1. V gave up 0 bases and J gave up 5 bases; unmatched junction bases: 10. The V gene's germline CDR1 is LGHNA and CDR2 YNFKEQ. This CDR3 region has 17 residues. Written as DNA, the CDR3 is TGTGCCAGCAGCCAAGAGGGTACAGGGGGCGCGCGGACTGAAGCTTTCTTT. It yields the protein CASSQEGTGGARTEAFF.

The chain couples TRBV15 to TRBJ2-5; 7 nucleotides agree with TRBD2. The CDR3 spans 15 residues. After removal of 1 base from V and 4 bases from J, the junction contained 6 bases not matched to a gene. Per germline, CDR1 LNHNV and CDR2 YYDKDF (reference sequence). The CDR3 is CATSRGRTRGETQYF. The DNA for the CDR3 is TGTGCCACCAGCAGAGGCCGGACTAGGGGAGAGACCCAGTACTTC.

The chain combines TRBV27 with TRBJ1-1; D unclear. Trimming cost V 0 bases and J 9 bases, with 14 bases left between them. Germline CDR1 MNHEY, CDR2 SMNVEV (reference sequence). This CDR3 spans 14 amino acids. CDR3 sequence reads: CASSLSVAGEKAFF. Written as DNA, the CDR3 is TGTGCCAGCAGTTTATCGGTGGCTGGGGAGAAAGCTTTCTTT.

This clone appeared a few times. The chain couples TRBV10-3 to TRBJ2-7; D is possibly TRBD2 (6 bases). The germline V and J ends were trimmed by 0 bases and 1 base, with 7 bases remaining between them. The CDR3 runs 14 residues. Germline CDR1 is ENHRY and CDR2 is SYGVKD. The CDR3 protein is CAISESGGSYEQYF. The CDR3, as DNA: TGTGCCATCAGTGAGTCTGGGGGGTCCTACGAGCAGTACTTC.

The V and J genes are TRBV6-5 and TRBJ2-7; possible D gene TRBD2, 7 bases. This CDR3 contains 16 residues. V gave up 0 bases and J gave up 5 bases, with 17 bases separating them. Germline V gene data show CDR1 as MNHEY and CDR2 as SVGAGI. The CDR3 DNA reads TGTGCCAGCAGTTACTCGATACAGCGGGACATAAACGAGCAGTACTTC. The encoded protein is CASSYSIQRDINEQYF.

The chain is built from TRBV19 and TRBJ2-1; TRBD2 aligns across 10 bases. This CDR3 spans 14 amino acids. V was pared by 1 base and J by 9 bases, with 3 bases of the junction left unmatched. The germline V gene encodes CDR1 LNHDA and CDR2 SQIVND (reference sequence). Here the CDR3 reads CASSIGLAGVEQFF. As DNA, the CDR3 is TGTGCCAGTAGTATAGGTCTAGCGGGGGTTGAGCAGTTCTTC.

The gene calls are TRBV15 and TRBJ2-5; 8 bases align to TRBD2. The CDR3 has 17 residues. Per the germline V gene, CDR1 is LNHNV and CDR2 is YYDKDF (reference sequence). V shed 0 bases, J shed 2 bases, and the junction held 8 bases outside the gene matches. CDR3 coding DNA: TGTGCCACCAGCAGAGATCCAAGCGGGGGACCTCAAGAGACCCAGTACTTC. As protein: CATSRDPSGGPQETQYF.

This chain joins TRBV15 and TRBJ1-5; perhaps TRBD1 as D (6 bases). CDR1 is LNHNV and CDR2 is YYDKDF in the germline V gene (reference sequence). With 5 bases removed from V and 4 bases from J, the gap between germline ends came to 9 bases. The CDR3 has 13 amino acids. CDR3 residues: CATSPRGNQPQHF. DNA of the CDR3: TGTGCCACCAGCCCCAGGGGTAATCAGCCCCAGCATTTT.

The rearrangement links TRBV10-3 to TRBJ2-5, with 8 bases lining up with TRBD1. V dropped 10 bases and J dropped 5; count of bases not matched to a gene: 3. In germline, CDR1 is ENHRY, CDR2 SYGVKD. The CDR3 runs 11 residues. The CDR3 protein is CATRTGETQYF. In nucleotides, the CDR3 is TGTGCCACCCGGACAGGGGAGACCCAGTACTTC.